This T cell receptor beta chain came from a study of blood T cell repertoires in COVID-19. Data came from immunoSEQ multiplex PCR; TCRdb stores just in-frame clones and leaves some out. The profile shows under 200,000 clones, 79% of them singletons. The germline V gene encodes CDR1 LGHDT and CDR2 YNNKEL (reference sequence). This CDR3 is built from 12 residues. V was shortened by 3 bases and J by 6 bases, with 8 bases between the two germline ends. This clonotype was sampled from a woman aged 70-85 years in a cohort exposed to, infected with or recovered from COVID-19 (not recorded which). This chain uses TRBV3-1 (or the pseudogene TRBV3-2) with TRBJ1-2, with D possibly TRBD1 on 6 matching bases. Sequenced input: PBMCs or T cells enriched from blood (not recorded which). CDR3 residues: CASSHHRDGYTF. Written as DNA, the CDR3 is TGTGCCAGCAGCCATCACAGGGATGGCTACACCTTC.